The 25 T cell receptor beta chains given below trace back to one sample, sequenced in a study of T-cell reconstitution after alpha-beta-depleted transplantation in children (dated by TCRdb to about 2016). The method behind the library was PCR. TCRdb names Illumina HiSeq 2500 as the instrument used. To normalize quantification of the TCRbeta repertoire, the TCR libraries were built with molecular barcoding that relied on unique molecular identifiers. TCRdb passed the public sequencing reads through fastp at Q25 and MiXCR, retaining productive beta sequences. All rows with the same CDR3 protein become a single entry with the most common DNA and genes. Recorded for this sample are nearly 250,000 distinct CDR3 sequences; 8.2% of them occurred a single time. 5% to 8% of the sample comes from the top ten. The treatment or condition tag for this specimen amounts to: allogeneic hematopoietic cell transplantation with graft depleted of TCRalphabeta T cells and CD19 B cells.

The sequenced sample was PBMCs, mostly from graft donor cells, obtained 180 days after TCRalphabeta/CD19-depleted stem cell transplant. These receptors all stem from a male patient aged 10-17 years who had a stem cell transplant for acute lymphoblastic leukemia, so the T cells may come from the graft donor.

A few counts support this clonotype. The chain uses TRBV20-1 and TRBJ2-1; 12 nucleotides match TRBD2. The CDR3 has 15 residues. Germline values: CDR1 DFQATT, CDR2 SNEGSKA (reference sequence). The trim removed 0 bases at V and 8 bases at J, leaving 5 bases unmatched. This chain's CDR3 is CSARDSLAGGHEQFF. CDR3 sequence (DNA): TGCAGTGCTAGAGATTCACTAGCGGGGGGCCATGAGCAGTTCTTC.

Worth noting for this clonotype: A much larger clone lies a single base off, so this may be a read error. The final CDR3 position lacks the conserved phenylalanine or tryptophan, pointing to a likely read error. V gene TRBV18 combines with J gene TRBJ2-5; D possibly corresponds to TRBD2 (6 bases). This CDR3 is 15 amino acids long. Trimming removed 6 bases at V and 2 bases at J, with 16 bases between. The V gene's germline CDR1 is KGHSH and CDR2 LQKENI. CDR3 sequence: CASSPISGQQETQYI. CDR3 DNA sequence: TGTGCCAGCTCCCCAATTAGCGGTCAACAAGAGACCCAGTACATC.

A few counts support this clonotype. The CDR3 loop is CASSRPGTGSYNEQFF. CDR3 in DNA: TGTGCCAGCAGCCGCCCCGGGACAGGGTCCTACAATGAGCAGTTCTTC. This sequence joins TRBV16 and TRBJ2-1; 9 nucleotides align to TRBD1. V trimming: 4 bases; J trimming: 1 base; junction bases outside the gene matches: 5. The germline gives CDR1 KGHSY, CDR2 FQNENV. This CDR3 comprises 16 residues.

This clonotype appeared many times. The gene calls are TRBV15 and TRBJ1-5, with TRBD1 identical over 9 bases. The CDR3 is 15 amino acids. The ends lost 2 bases at V and 5 bases at J; junction bases unmatched: 4. Germline CDR1 and CDR2: LNHNV and YYDKDF (reference sequence). The DNA of the CDR3 is TGTGCCACCAGCAGAAGGACAGGGGCGGATCAGCCCCAGCATTTT. Residues: CATSRRTGADQPQHF. Full variable domain (remainder filled in from reference TRBV15 and TRBJ1-5): DAMVIQNPRYQVTQFGKPVTLSCSQTLNHNVMYWYQQKSSQAPKLLFHYYDKDFNNEADTPDNFQSRRPNTSFCFLDIRSPGLGDTAMYLCATSRRTGADQPQHFGDGTRLSIL.

This clonotype was seen at least ten times. In nucleotides, the CDR3 is TGCGCCAGCAGTGTTTCGTTCTCCTACAATGAGCAGTTCTTC. As protein: CASSVSFSYNEQFF. J is TRBJ2-1 and V is TRBV10-2; D unresolved. The length of the CDR3 is 14 residues. The germline V gene has CDR1 WSHSY and CDR2 SAAADI. Trimming removed 4 bases at V and 0 bases at J, with 7 bases between.

This clonotype was recorded a few times. The rearrangement links TRBV14 to TRBJ2-1; 7 bases agree with TRBD2. Germline V gene sequence: CDR1 SGHDN, CDR2 FVKESK. The CDR3 sequence is 21 residues long. Losses at the gene ends were 6 bases for V and 0 bases for J; bases not matched to a gene: 23. The CDR3 spells CASSRGQPTIAGQSSYNEQFF. The DNA of the CDR3 is TGTGCCAGCAGTCGCGGGCAGCCGACAATAGCGGGCCAGAGCTCCTACAATGAGCAGTTCTTC.

The DNA of the CDR3 is TGTGCCAGCAACCTACGAGGACTAGGTGTCACCGGGGAGCTGTTTTTT. This sequence encodes CASNLRGLGVTGELFF. The chain has TRBV3-1 and TRBJ2-2, with TRBD2 identical over 7 bases. Germline lookup yields CDR1 LGHDT and CDR2 YNNKEL (reference sequence). V lost 7 bases and J lost 4; bases outside the gene matches: 12. CDR3 size: 16 residues.

This clonotype has ten or more counts. The rearrangement links TRBV6-5 to TRBJ2-3; D ambiguous. V was shortened by 4 bases and J by 6 bases, with 11 bases between the two germline ends. This CDR3 has 13 amino acids. Germline CDR1 and CDR2: MNHEY and SVGAGI. The CDR3 sequence: CASSSPRADTQYF. The CDR3 coding sequence is TGTGCCAGCAGTTCCCCTCGGGCGGATACGCAGTATTTT.

Ten or more counts support this clonotype. The rearrangement joins TRBV6-2 or TRBV6-3 to TRBJ1-1; TRBD1 might be the D (5 bases). Germline CDR1 reads MNHEY; CDR2 reads SVGEGT. Trimming shortened V by 4 bases and J by 1 base, and 13 bases separated the two germline ends. The CDR3 extends over 15 amino acids. The CDR3 loop reads CASSFPGPRNTEAFF. In DNA, the CDR3 is TGTGCCAGCAGTTTTCCGGGACCCCGGAACACTGAAGCTTTCTTT.

This clonotype was picked up many times. The V gene is TRBV7-4, the J gene TRBJ1-2; no definite D call. V lost 1 base to trimming and J lost 2 bases, with 5 bases between them. There are 13 residues in the CDR3. Looked up from germline, CDR1 is SGHVT and CDR2 is SQSDAQ. The CDR3 bases are TGTGCCAGCAGCTTAGACGGGAACTATGGCTACACCTTC. Protein: CASSLDGNYGYTF.

This clonotype has more than one count but fewer than ten. The chain couples TRBV6-1 to TRBJ1-5; 10 bases are shared with TRBD1. With 9 bases clipped from V and 8 bases from J, the junction kept 7 bases outside the gene matches. The CDR3 is 13 residues long. In germline, CDR1 is MNHNS, CDR2 SASEGT. CDR3 residues: CASRRDRGEPQHF. The CDR3 coding sequence is TGTGCCAGTCGACGGGACAGGGGAGAGCCCCAGCATTTT.

This clonotype was counted many times. V is TRBV20-1 and J is TRBJ2-5; D uncertain. The CDR3 runs to 10 residues. The germline V gene has CDR1 DFQATT and CDR2 SNEGSKA (reference sequence). The V and J ends lost 4 bases and 4 bases respectively, with 4 bases between them. CDR3 nucleotide sequence: TGCAGTGCTACCACAGAGACCCAGTACTTC. Its protein is CSATTETQYF.

This clonotype was recorded at least ten times. The chain uses TRBV20-1 and TRBJ2-7; D uncertain. CDR1 and CDR2 (germline): DFQATT, SNEGSKA (reference sequence). Trimming cost V 5 bases and J 6 bases, with 11 bases left between them. The CDR3 is made up of 11 amino acids. CDR3 DNA sequence: TGCAGTGCTCCCGAAACCGGCGAGCAGTACTTC. Translation gives CSAPETGEQYF.

This clonotype came up many times. The V call is TRBV5-1, the J call TRBJ2-1, with a possible D match to TRBD1 (6 bases). Trimming removed 4 bases from V and 6 bases from J, with 17 bases in between. The length of the CDR3 is 15 residues. Looked up from germline, CDR1 is SGHRS and CDR2 is YFSETQ. In nucleotides, the CDR3 is TGCGCCAGCAGCGGGGAACAGGGCCTCTCCAATGAGCAGTTCTTC. Its protein is CASSGEQGLSNEQFF.

Many counts were recorded for this clonotype. The rearrangement links TRBV12-3 or TRBV12-4 to TRBJ2-1; D remains unclear. Trimming cost V 4 bases and J 3 bases, with 13 bases left between them. This CDR3 contains 15 residues. CDR3 loop: CASSSSKPLYNEQFF. The CDR3 DNA follows: TGTGCCAGCAGTTCTTCTAAACCCCTCTACAATGAGCAGTTCTTC.

The table lists this clonotype with many counts. This sequence joins TRBV5-1 and TRBJ2-7; 8 bases fit TRBD1. V shed 0 bases and J 0 bases; nucleotides not matched to a gene: 5. The germline V gene has CDR1 SGHRS and CDR2 YFSETQ. CDR3 length: 16 residues. In DNA form, the CDR3 reads TGCGCCAGCAGCTTGGGAGGGACAGGAGGCTCCTACGAGCAGTACTTC. Translating gives CASSLGGTGGSYEQYF.

Ten or more counts support this clonotype. The chain is built from TRBV20-1 and TRBJ2-7; D is possibly TRBD1 or TRBD2 (5 bases each). The germline V gene encodes CDR1 DFQATT and CDR2 SNEGSKA (reference sequence). This CDR3 has 14 amino acids. The V end was cut by 5 bases, the J end by 3 bases, with 17 bases between. The CDR3 region is CSAPAGTGLYEQYF. The DNA of the CDR3 is TGCAGTGCTCCAGCCGGGACCGGTCTCTACGAGCAGTACTTC.

This clonotype was seen ten or more times. The chain uses TRBV10-3 and TRBJ2-1; D gene unclear. Germline-derived CDR1 and CDR2 are ENHRY and SYGVKD. V lost 4 bases and J lost 3, with 7 bases in between. The CDR3 runs to 13 residues. This CDR3 reads CAISGTNYNEQFF. CDR3 in DNA: TGTGCCATCAGTGGGACCAACTACAATGAGCAGTTCTTC.

This clonotype was observed many times. CDR3 in DNA: TGTGCCAGTAGTATAAGGGCTAGCGGGAGCCCAGATACGCAGTATTTT. Its translation: CASSIRASGSPDTQYF. V gene TRBV19 combines with J gene TRBJ2-3; TRBD2 agrees at 10 bases. The germline V gene has CDR1 LNHDA and CDR2 SQIVND (reference sequence). This CDR3 spans 16 amino acids. Losses at the gene ends were 2 bases for V and 4 bases for J; bases not matched to a gene: 6.

This clonotype was counted many times. The chain combines TRBV7-8 with TRBJ2-1; D tentatively fits TRBD1 or TRBD2 (5 bases each). The CDR3 sequence is 16 residues long. Germline CDR1 SGHVS, CDR2 FQNEAQ. Trimming removed 8 bases from V and 0 bases from J, with 17 bases in between. In DNA, the CDR3 is TGTGCCAGCCGCCTCGGGACGCCTAGCTCCTACAATGAGCAGTTCTTC. Its protein product is CASRLGTPSSYNEQFF.

This clonotype came up many times. The chain recombines TRBV27 with TRBJ2-3; TRBD1 might be the D (5 bases). The CDR3 extends over 14 amino acids. Trimming removed 1 base from V and 7 bases from J, with 12 bases in between. The germline CDR1 and CDR2 sequences are MNHEY and SMNVEV (reference sequence). This CDR3 is CASSLYLGANTQYF. CDR3 in DNA: TGTGCCAGCAGTTTATATCTAGGGGCGAATACGCAGTATTTT.

In its sample, this clonotype was seen many times. The chain is built from TRBV7-8 and TRBJ1-1, with D uncertain. Trimming shortened V by 1 base and J by 11 bases, and 5 bases separated the two germline ends. CDR1 is SGHVS and CDR2 is FQNEAQ in the germline V gene. This CDR3 is built from 10 residues. The CDR3 nucleotides are TGTGCCAGCAGCTTAGACCGCGCTTTCTTT. Protein sequence: CASSLDRAFF.

Remarks on this clonotype: Being one base from a much bigger clone, this may be a read error. This rearrangement joins TRBV18 to TRBJ1-4; tentatively, D is TRBD1 (6 bases). CDR1 is KGHSH, CDR2 LQKENI, per germline. The CDR3 is 17 amino acids. CDR3 bases: TGTGCCAGCTCACCACGGAGTCGAAATACAGGGCCTGAAACACTGTTTTTT. Its protein is CASSPRSRNTGPETLFF.

This clonotype was recorded many times. V usage is TRBV5-6 and J usage is TRBJ1-5, with D unclear. Trimming left V 0 bases short and J 1 base short, with 8 bases between. In germline, CDR1 is SGHDT, CDR2 YYEEEE. This CDR3 region has 15 residues. The CDR3 DNA sequence: TGTGCCAGCAGCTTGGGGCAGCTGAGCAATCAGCCCCAGCATTTT. It translates to CASSLGQLSNQPQHF.

This clonotype appeared many times. The J gene is TRBJ2-2, the V gene TRBV20-1, with D hard to call. This CDR3 region has 14 residues. V was pared by 1 base and J by 5 bases, with 11 bases between. The germline CDR1 and CDR2 sequences are DFQATT and SNEGSKA (reference sequence). The CDR3 sequence: CSARAALGTGELFF. CDR3 coding DNA: TGCAGTGCTAGAGCCGCCCTCGGGACCGGGGAGCTGTTTTTT.